The TCR beta chain under discussion was sequenced for a study of blood T cell repertoires in COVID-19. Study summary: PBMCs, B-cell-depleted T cells, or T cells provided the cDNA or gDNA that made up the material.

The CDR3 contains 16 residues. CDR1 SGHAT and CDR2 FQNNGV come from the germline V gene. The germline V and J ends were trimmed by 3 bases and 10 bases, with 19 bases remaining between them. Authors' methods: Cell counts per sample came from amplifying reference gene primers. Clones were sequenced by immunoSEQ multiplex PCR, and TCRdb holds only the in-frame ones, with some missing. V, J and clone size are those of that table, while D and trimming were read from the DNA. The sample lists a few hundred thousand clones, about 88% seen once, with about 0.93% in the top ten. Recovered status applied to Cohort 3 donors who had two consecutive negative PCRs. It also applied to those with clearance or with symptom resolution.

This chain uses TRBV11-2 with TRBJ1-6, with D tentatively TRBD1 (5 bases). The sequencing sample was made of PBMCs or T cells enriched from blood (not recorded which). This TCR came from a woman in her 30s who had recovered from COVID-19. The CDR3 region is CASSFVSRGIGSPLHF. CDR3 bases: TGTGCCAGCAGCTTCGTCAGTCGGGGGATAGGGTCACCCCTCCACTTT. The full variable domain, rest sourced from reference TRBV11-2 and TRBJ1-6, is EAGVAQSPRYKIIEKRQSVAFWCNPISGHATLYWYQQILGQGPKLLIQFQNNGVVDDSQLPKDRFSAERLKGVDSTLKIQPAKLEDSAVYLCASSFVSRGIGSPLHFGNGTRLTVT.